This T cell receptor beta chain appears in the sequencing data of a study of blood T cell repertoires in COVID-19. Study in general: Material from acute and convalescent COVID-19 was sourced from the United States, Italy and Spain. From T cells, B-cell-depleted T cells, or PBMCs came the material, which was cDNA or gDNA.

The CDR3 runs 14 residues. The V segment lost 0 bases and the J segment 7 bases; nucleotides outside the gene matches: 4. Per the germline V gene, CDR1 is SGHDT and CDR2 is YYEEEE. In the authors' methods: Reference gene primers were amplified, and this amplification served to estimate nucleated cell counts. Data came from immunoSEQ multiplex PCR; TCRdb stores just in-frame clones and leaves some out. That table gives V, J and clone size, and the DNA gave D and trimming. The repertoire holds a few hundred thousand clones, with roughly 89% as singletons. Patients from Seattle were sampled longitudinally, starting during active infection.

The TCR comes from a man between 18 and 29 years old with COVID-19, enrolled during active disease. The V gene is TRBV5-6, the J gene TRBJ2-5; 9 bases map to TRBD1. The sample consisted of peripheral blood. The CDR3 DNA sequence: TGTGCCAGCAGCTTGGGGGACAGGGTATGGACCCAGTACTTC. It specifies CASSLGDRVWTQYF.